This TCR beta chain was recovered during a study of OX40 agonist ivuxolimab in advanced cancers. The germline V and J ends were trimmed by 4 bases and 2 bases, with 13 bases remaining between them. Germline values: CDR1 SGDLS, CDR2 YYNGEE. This CDR3 has 14 amino acids. Libraries were prepared by immunoSEQ multiplex PCR; TCRdb keeps only in-frame clonotypes and omits some of them. Of about 28,000 clones detected, approximately 85% appear once; the ten largest clones hold 25%. The V and J genes are TRBV9 and TRBJ2-7; no clear D. This specimen was CD4+ or CD8+ T cells sorted from blood, taken in a trial of the OX40 agonist ivuxolimab. The sequence derives from an adult with an advanced solid tumor such as melanoma, head and neck, liver or kidney cancer. The CDR3 spells CASSRGSEAYEQYF. As DNA, the CDR3 is TGTGCCAGCAGCCGCGGAAGCGAAGCCTACGAGCAGTACTTC.